This is a list of T cell receptor beta chains from one sample in a study of response to subunit inactivated influenza vaccine. One entry per CDR3 protein, called by TCRdb with MiXCR from the RT-PCR reads. The sample gives 600,000 to 850,000 distinct CDR3 sequences, around 15% of which show up once; 7.5% to 8% is in the top ten. The sample here was PBMCs from blood, taken around 15 days before vaccination. These receptors were obtained from a man aged 45-65 years who received an inactivated influenza vaccine. Each CDR3 is given with its conserved first and last residue. A D gene is named only where the DNA matches it firmly. Where a row states a size, it is once, few, many or the class of an expanded clone; other rows omit it.

clone_size d_call j_call v_call cdr3_nt cdr3_aa
many . TRBJ1-2 TRBV7-2 TGTGCCAGCAGCTTAGCTCCAGGGAACTATGGCTACACCTTC CASSLAPGNYGYTF
few . TRBJ2-5 TRBV29-1 TGCAGCGTTGATGGGCTGTCGGCGGAAAACATAGTCCCACAAGAGACCCAGTACTTC CSVDGLSAENIVPQETQYF
few . TRBJ1-5 TRBV24-1 TGTGCCACCCGCTTCCTTAAACGGGGCGCGAATCAGCCCCAGCATTTT CATRFLKRGANQPQHF
. . TRBJ2-7 TRBV10-3 TGTGCCATCAGGAAAAGTTTGGGGGATGTGGGCGAGCAGTACTTC CAIRKSLGDVGEQYF
few TRBD2 TRBJ2-5 TRBV29-1 TGCAGCGTTGAAGGTAGCGGGAGGGCCCGGGAGACCCAGTACTTC CSVEGSGRARETQYF
few . TRBJ2-7 TRBV7-9 TGTGCCAGCAGCTTGGGGGGACTCTTTAAGTACGAGCAGTACTTC CASSLGGLFKYEQYF
. . TRBJ2-3 TRBV3-1 TGTGCCAGCAGTGGACTAAGAAAACGTACGCAGTATTTT CASSGLRKRTQYF
few . TRBJ2-2 TRBV28 TGTGCCACCGCGACAGGGAACACCGGGGAGCTGTTTTTT CATATGNTGELFF
few TRBD2 TRBJ2-7 TRBV20-1 TGCAGTGCTAGAAAGCCTAGCGGGGGGTACGAGCAGTACTTC CSARKPSGGYEQYF
. . TRBJ2-5 TRBV5-1 TGCGCCAGCAGCCTTACAGGAGGGGGCCTCGGGACCCAGTACTTC CASSLTGGGLGTQYF
. . TRBJ1-5 TRBV15 TGTGCCACCAGCAGAGCTTTGCCGGGTAATCAGCCCCAGCATTTT CATSRALPGNQPQHF
. . TRBJ1-2 TRBV29-1 TGCAGCGCTACCGACACCTCCTATGGCTACACCTTC CSATDTSYGYTF
. TRBD2 TRBJ2-5 TRBV30 TGTGCCTGGAGTCACCCGGGACTAGCAGGAGAGACCCAGTACTTC CAWSHPGLAGETQYF
. . TRBJ2-5 TRBV29-1 TGCAGCGTTGCAGCCGGGGGCGCGGAGACCCAGTACTTC CSVAAGGAETQYF
many . TRBJ2-3 TRBV29-1 TGCAGCGTTGAAGGGAGCACAGATACGCAGTATTTT CSVEGSTDTQYF
few TRBD1 TRBJ1-6 TRBV6-2/TRBV6-3 TGTGCCAGCAGCTTCCTTCGGACAGGGAGGTATAATTCACCCCTCCACTTT CASSFLRTGRYNSPLHF
many . TRBJ2-7 TRBV6-5 TGTGCCAGCAGTTCCTGGTACGAGCAGTACTTC CASSSWYEQYF
. TRBD2 TRBJ2-1 TRBV20-1 TGCAGTGCTCCGGGACTAGCGGGAGGGCCGGGTGAGCAGTTCTTC CSAPGLAGGPGEQFF
. TRBD2 TRBJ2-7 TRBV18 TGTGCCAGCTCATTTACTAGCGGAGCCACCTACGAGCAGTACTTC CASSFTSGATYEQYF
. . TRBJ1-2 TRBV28 TGTGCCAGCAGTAGAGGACCACCCTCTGGCTACACCTTC CASSRGPPSGYTF
. . TRBJ1-6 TRBV5-6 TGTGCCAGCAGCTCTTTCCAGGGAGGTCATTCACCCCTCCACTTT CASSSFQGGHSPLHF
few . TRBJ1-6 TRBV4-2 TGTGCCAGCAGCCAAGGACATTCACCCCTCCACTTT CASSQGHSPLHF
. . TRBJ2-1 TRBV14 TGTGCCAGCAGCCAATGGTTACTCGAGGGCGATGAGCAGTTCTTC CASSQWLLEGDEQFF
. TRBD2 TRBJ2-7 TRBV20-1 TGCAGTGCCCCGGCCCCACTAGCGGGAGGGAGCTCCTACGAGCAGTACTTC CSAPAPLAGGSSYEQYF
few . TRBJ1-6 TRBV6-5 TGTGCCAGCAGTTACTCTGGGGAATATAATTCACCCCTCCACTTT CASSYSGEYNSPLHF
few TRBD2 TRBJ2-7 TRBV12-3/TRBV12-4 TGTGCCAGCAACTTAGCGGGAGGGCCCTCCTACGAGCAGTACTTC CASNLAGGPSYEQYF
few . TRBJ2-2 TRBV11-2 TGTGCCAGCAGCTTAACCAGCGGGACCGGGGAGCTGTTTTTT CASSLTSGTGELFF